The clone carrying this T cell receptor beta chain was seen just once. Its cognate antigen is unknown. The record originates from a study of OX40 agonist ivuxolimab in advanced cancers. Trimming took off 3 bases at V and 5 bases at J, with 15 bases between the two ends. Germline CDR1 is WNHNN and CDR2 is SYGVQD (reference sequence). The CDR3 contains 15 residues. Some clones are missing from TCRdb's copy, which holds only in-frame ones; the method was immunoSEQ multiplex PCR. The sample lists about 7,800 clones; 73% were seen once. General study findings and limits: Averaged across samples, CD8+ T cells carried more expanded clones than CD4+ did.

The sample was CD4+ or CD8+ T cells sorted from blood, taken in a trial of the OX40 agonist ivuxolimab. This clonotype originated in an adult with an advanced solid tumor such as melanoma, head and neck, liver or kidney cancer. The V gene is TRBV10-1, the J gene TRBJ2-3; weak D call: TRBD2 (5 bases). CDR3 loop: CASSDGPHRGDTQYF. CDR3 DNA: TGCGCCAGCAGTGATGGGCCCCATCGGGGAGATACGCAGTATTTT.